This TCR beta chain was documented in a study of T cell responses to AZD1222 COVID-19 vaccine. Clones were read by immunoSEQ multiplex PCR, and TCRdb kept only the in-frame ones, dropping some. Of some 150,000 clones listed, 90% to 95% are singletons. V was pared by 3 bases and J by 4 bases, with 9 bases between. The CDR3 loop spans 13 amino acids. Findings of the study overall: Recipients of two AZD1222 doses showed rising Spike-specific TCR breadth and depth. Among spike-specific TCRs, nearly half reportedly target unmutated variant regions. Possibly, clonal diversity was underestimated; donors were largely white British and included more females. In all cases, repertoires were sampled only after the peak T cell response.

This clone was picked up a small number of times. Antigen: not known. The receptor's source is an adult in good health. Here the sequenced sample was peripheral blood, taken on day 0 of AZD1222 vaccination. The rearrangement joins TRBV12-3 or TRBV12-4 to TRBJ1-2; D call uncertain. The CDR3 DNA reads TGTGCCAGCAGTTTGTCGGAGCTCTATGGCTACACCTTC. It yields the protein CASSLSELYGYTF.